This TCR beta chain was retrieved from a study of blood T cell repertoires in COVID-19. The overall study: Acute-phase and convalescent COVID-19 samples originated in the United States, Italy and Spain. In each case, the material was cDNA or gDNA derived from T cells, B-cell-depleted T cells, or PBMCs.

Authors' processing steps: Amplification with reference gene primers provided the estimates of nucleated cell counts. Clones were sequenced by immunoSEQ multiplex PCR, and TCRdb holds only the in-frame ones, with some missing. That table furnishes V, J and clone size, whereas the DNA furnished D and trimming. There are tens of thousands of clones in the sample; 85% to 90% occur only once, and about 1.6% lies in the top ten. Germline assignment: CDR1 KGHSH and CDR2 LQKENI. Trimming removed 6 bases from V and 1 base from J; junction bases left unmatched: 6. The CDR3 totals 15 residues. The chain combines TRBV18 with TRBJ1-5, with TRBD1 matching 7 bases. The receptor's source is a man in his sixties with active COVID-19. Sequencing used peripheral blood. The CDR3 DNA reads as TGTGCCAGCTCCCGGGGACAGCTAAGCAATCAGCCCCAGCATTTT. Residues: CASSRGQLSNQPQHF.